Detailed here is one TCR beta chain. These data are taken from a study of cytomegalovirus exposure and HLA in healthy donors. PCR primers comprised 60 Vbeta and 13 Jbeta primers. Sequencing was performed with immunoSEQ multiplex PCR; in TCRdb, only in-frame clones are kept and a portion is missing. The data hold 150,000 to 200,000 clones, with about three quarters observed a single time. In germline, CDR1 is SGHNT, CDR2 YYREEE (reference sequence). V was shortened by 1 base and J by 4 bases, with 14 bases between the two germline ends. CDR3 length equals 15 residues. The material sequenced was PBMCs. V is TRBV5-4 and J is TRBJ2-5, with a weak D call TRBD2 (6 bases). The clonotype originates from a woman between 40 and 50 years old in good health and CMV-seronegative. CDR3 DNA: TGTGCCAGCAGCTTGAGTAGCGGACCAACAGAGACCCAGTACTTC. Its protein is CASSLSSGPTETQYF.